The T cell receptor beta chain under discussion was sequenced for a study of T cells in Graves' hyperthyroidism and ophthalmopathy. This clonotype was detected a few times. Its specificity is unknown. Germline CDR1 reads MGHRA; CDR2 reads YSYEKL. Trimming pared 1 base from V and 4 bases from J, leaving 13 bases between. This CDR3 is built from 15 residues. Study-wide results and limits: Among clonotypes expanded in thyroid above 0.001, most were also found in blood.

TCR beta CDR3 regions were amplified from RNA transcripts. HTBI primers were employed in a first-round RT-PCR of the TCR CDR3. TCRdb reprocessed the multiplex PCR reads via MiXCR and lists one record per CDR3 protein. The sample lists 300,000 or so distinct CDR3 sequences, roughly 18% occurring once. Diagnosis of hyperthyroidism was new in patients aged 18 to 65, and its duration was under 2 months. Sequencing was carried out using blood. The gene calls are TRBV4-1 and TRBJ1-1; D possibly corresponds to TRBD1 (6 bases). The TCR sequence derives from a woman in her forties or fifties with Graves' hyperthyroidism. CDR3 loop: CASSQAGGEITEAFF. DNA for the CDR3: TGCGCCAGCAGCCAAGCGGGGGGCGAGATCACTGAAGCTTTCTTT.